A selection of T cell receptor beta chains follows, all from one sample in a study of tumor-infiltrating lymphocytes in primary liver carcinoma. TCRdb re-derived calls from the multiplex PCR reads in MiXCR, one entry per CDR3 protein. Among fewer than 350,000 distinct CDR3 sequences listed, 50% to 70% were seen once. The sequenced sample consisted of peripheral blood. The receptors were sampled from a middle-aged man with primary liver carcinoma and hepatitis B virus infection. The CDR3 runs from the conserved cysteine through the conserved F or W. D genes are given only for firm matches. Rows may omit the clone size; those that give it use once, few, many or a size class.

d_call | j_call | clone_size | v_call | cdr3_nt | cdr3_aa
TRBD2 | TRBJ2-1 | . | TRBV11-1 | TGTGCCAGCATGGGACTAGCGGGAGTCTTTGAGCAGTTCTTC | CASMGLAGVFEQFF
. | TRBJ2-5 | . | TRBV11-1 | TGTGCCAGCACTGGGGGGGGACAGCGTCAAGAGACCCAGTACTTC | CASTGGGQRQETQYF
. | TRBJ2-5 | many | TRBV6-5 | TGTGCCAGCAGTTCACAGGGGGGGCCGTGGGAGACCCAGTACTTC | CASSSQGGPWETQYF
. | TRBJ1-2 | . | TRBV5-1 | TGCGCCAGCAGCTCGGACAGCCCGAGGTATGGCTACACCTTC | CASSSDSPRYGYTF
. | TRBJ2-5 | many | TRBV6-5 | TGTGCCAGCAGTTACTCGAGGCAAGAGACCCAGTACTTC | CASSYSRQETQYF
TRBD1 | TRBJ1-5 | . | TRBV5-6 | TGTGCCAGCAGCAGTGGGGACAGGCTACTAGAGAAGCCCCAGCATTTT | CASSSGDRLLEKPQHF
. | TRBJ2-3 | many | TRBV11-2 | TGTGCCAGCAGCTTATTTAGAGTTCGAACAGATACGCAGTATTTT | CASSLFRVRTDTQYF
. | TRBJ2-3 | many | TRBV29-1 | TGCAGCGTTGTGACAGTCGCTAGCACAGATACGCAGTATTTT | CSVVTVASTDTQYF
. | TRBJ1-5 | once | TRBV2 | TGTGCCAGCAGTGAAAGTGCGGCCGGCCTCGGGCAGCCCCAGCATTTT | CASSESAAGLGQPQHF
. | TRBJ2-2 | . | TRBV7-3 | TGTGCCAGCAGCTTAACGCAGAAAACCGGGGAGCTGTTTTTT | CASSLTQKTGELFF
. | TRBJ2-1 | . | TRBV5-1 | TGCTCCAGCAGCTTGAGACCGGAGAATGAGCAGTTCTTC | CSSSLRPENEQFF
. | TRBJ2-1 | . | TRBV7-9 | TGTACCAGCAGTCAAACGCATACAGGGAACAATGAGCAGTTCTTC | CTSSQTHTGNNEQFF
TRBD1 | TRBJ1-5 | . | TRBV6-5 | TGTGCCAGCAGCCGACAGGGGTACAATCAGCTCCAGCATTTT | CASSRQGYNQLQHF
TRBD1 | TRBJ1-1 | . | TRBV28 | TGTGCCAGCAGTTTTAGAAAAGGGGGCAAGACTGAAGCTTTCTTT | CASSFRKGGKTEAFF
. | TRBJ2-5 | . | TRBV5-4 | TGTGCCAGCAGCTTGCGTCAGCAAGAGACCCAGTACTTC | CASSLRQQETQYF
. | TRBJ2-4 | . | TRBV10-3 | TGTGCCATCGGTGACCCAGGGAACGCCAAAAACATTCAGTACTTC | CAIGDPGNAKNIQYF
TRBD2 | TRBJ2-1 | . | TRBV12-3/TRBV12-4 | TGTGCCATCAGTTTAGGACTAGCGGACAGCGGGCAATTCTTC | CAISLGLADSGQFF
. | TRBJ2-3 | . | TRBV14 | TGTGCCATCGGCCAAGGATACACAGATACGCAGTATTTT | CAIGQGYTDTQYF
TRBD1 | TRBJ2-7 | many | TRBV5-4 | TGTGCCAGCAGCATATCCCGGGACAGGGTCCGATCCTACGAGCAGTACTTC | CASSISRDRVRSYEQYF
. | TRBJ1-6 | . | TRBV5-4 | TGTGCCAGCAGCTTGGGGGCCTTGAGAGATTCACCCCTCCACTTT | CASSLGALRDSPLHF
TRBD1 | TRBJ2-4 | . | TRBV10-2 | TGCGCCAGCGAACAGGGACAGGGACACATTCAGTACTTC | CASEQGQGHIQYF
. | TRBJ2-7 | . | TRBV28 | TGTGCCAGCAGTCCCTCCCGCGGGAAGGGTGAATCCTACGAGCAGTACTTC | CASSPSRGKGESYEQYF
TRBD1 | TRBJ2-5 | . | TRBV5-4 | TGTGCCAGCAGCTTCCGGGACAGGGGGAGCGAGACCCAGTACTTC | CASSFRDRGSETQYF
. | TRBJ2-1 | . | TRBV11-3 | TGTGCCAGTAGCGCCGGAAGCTCCCACAATGAGCAGTTCTTC | CASSAGSSHNEQFF
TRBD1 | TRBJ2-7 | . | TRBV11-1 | TGCGCCAGCGGTGGAGGGACAGGATTCTACAAGCAGTACTTC | CASGGGTGFYKQYF
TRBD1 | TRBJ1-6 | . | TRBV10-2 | TGCGCCAGCAACCGACAGGGAGGTAATTCACCCCTCCACTTT | CASNRQGGNSPLHF
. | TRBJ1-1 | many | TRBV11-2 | TGTGCCAGCAGCCCTCAGAGGAACACTGAAGCTTTCTTT | CASSPQRNTEAFF
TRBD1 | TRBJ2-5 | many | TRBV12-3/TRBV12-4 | TGTGCCAGCAGTTTGACAGGGAGTCAAGAGACCCAGTACTTC | CASSLTGSQETQYF
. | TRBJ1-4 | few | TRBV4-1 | TGCGCCAGCAGCCAAGGATGGGAACAGGCCGGTGGGGAAAAACTGTTTTTT | CASSQGWEQAGGEKLFF
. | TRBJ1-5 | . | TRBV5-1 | TGCGCCAGCAGCTTGGGGAACACAGGGTCCACAGATACGCAGCATTTT | CASSLGNTGSTDTQHF
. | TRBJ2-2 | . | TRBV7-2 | TGTGCCAGCGGTGGGAGAGCGAGAGCCGGGGAGCTGTTTTTT | CASGGRARAGELFF